This is a list of T cell receptor beta chains from one sample in a study of blood T cell repertoires in COVID-19. Measured with immunoSEQ multiplex PCR; TCRdb has only the in-frame clones, and not every one. Of approximately 330,000 clones in the sample, approximately 88% were seen once. Material for sequencing was peripheral blood. The receptors come from a man aged 30 to 39 with COVID-19, enrolled during active disease. Each CDR3 is given with its conserved first and last residue. Fields, in order: D gene, V gene, J gene, CDR3 DNA, CDR3 protein. D genes are given only for firm matches.

D gene: .; V gene: TRBV29-1; J gene: TRBJ1-6; CDR3 DNA: TGCAGCGTTGGCTATGACTATAATTCACCCCTCCACTTT; CDR3 protein: CSVGYDYNSPLHF
D gene: .; V gene: TRBV28; J gene: TRBJ2-1; CDR3 DNA: TGTGCCAGCAGTTTCGGGGAGTCCTATGAGCAGTTCTTC; CDR3 protein: CASSFGESYEQFF
D gene: TRBD1; V gene: TRBV24-1; J gene: TRBJ1-6; CDR3 DNA: TGTGCCACCAGTGATTTAGGCGACAGGGTGGATTCACCCCTCCACTTT; CDR3 protein: CATSDLGDRVDSPLHF
D gene: .; V gene: TRBV24-1; J gene: TRBJ2-7; CDR3 DNA: TGTGCCACCAGTGACCGGGGACGGGAGGAGCAGTACTTC; CDR3 protein: CATSDRGREEQYF
D gene: .; V gene: TRBV5-6; J gene: TRBJ2-7; CDR3 DNA: TGTGCCAGCAGCCTCGAGGGTTCACCAATCTACGAGCAGTACTTC; CDR3 protein: CASSLEGSPIYEQYF
D gene: .; V gene: TRBV6-5; J gene: TRBJ2-7; CDR3 DNA: TGTGCCAGCAGAACAGGGATATGGGAGCAGTACTTC; CDR3 protein: CASRTGIWEQYF
D gene: TRBD2; V gene: TRBV4-3; J gene: TRBJ2-1; CDR3 DNA: TGCGCCAGCAGCCAAGAACTAGCGGGAGGAGCGAAAGAGCAGTTCTTC; CDR3 protein: CASSQELAGGAKEQFF
D gene: TRBD1; V gene: TRBV27; J gene: TRBJ2-7; CDR3 DNA: TGTGCCAGCAGTTTATCCCTCTCTGGACAGGGGTACGAGCAGTACTTC; CDR3 protein: CASSLSLSGQGYEQYF
D gene: .; V gene: TRBV18; J gene: TRBJ2-3; CDR3 DNA: TGTGCCAGCTCACCGCGACAGGTTAAGGATACGCAGTATTTT; CDR3 protein: CASSPRQVKDTQYF
D gene: TRBD1; V gene: TRBV19; J gene: TRBJ2-5; CDR3 DNA: TGTGCCAGTACCCGTGGGACAGGGGACCCCCTTTCGAGATGGGAGACCCAGTACTTC; CDR3 protein: CASTRGTGDPLSRWETQYF
D gene: .; V gene: TRBV10-1; J gene: TRBJ2-3; CDR3 DNA: TGCGCCAGCATGTTACTAGTTCACAGCACAGATACGCAGTATTTT; CDR3 protein: CASMLLVHSTDTQYF
D gene: .; V gene: TRBV9; J gene: TRBJ2-1; CDR3 DNA: TGTGCCAGCAGCGCCGACAGCAGGGGCAATGAGCAGTTCTTC; CDR3 protein: CASSADSRGNEQFF
D gene: .; V gene: TRBV13; J gene: TRBJ2-3; CDR3 DNA: TGTGCCAGCAGCACACGAGCGGGCACCGCTAGCACAGATACGCAGTATTTT; CDR3 protein: CASSTRAGTASTDTQYF
D gene: TRBD1; V gene: TRBV10-3; J gene: TRBJ2-7; CDR3 DNA: TGTGCCATCAGTCCAGGGGGAGCGATTTACGAGCAGTACTTC; CDR3 protein: CAISPGGAIYEQYF
D gene: .; V gene: TRBV7-2; J gene: TRBJ1-2; CDR3 DNA: TGTGCCAGCAGCTTAGTAATCACGGGGGGCTATGGCTACACCTTC; CDR3 protein: CASSLVITGGYGYTF
D gene: .; V gene: TRBV2; J gene: TRBJ1-1; CDR3 DNA: TGTGCCAGCAGTGAAGTCGGGGTGAACACTGAAGCTTTCTTT; CDR3 protein: CASSEVGVNTEAFF
D gene: TRBD2; V gene: TRBV11-2; J gene: TRBJ2-7; CDR3 DNA: TGTGCCAGCAGCTCTAGACTAGCTCGAGACCAGCAGTACTTC; CDR3 protein: CASSSRLARDQQYF
D gene: .; V gene: TRBV29-1; J gene: TRBJ1-1; CDR3 DNA: TGCAGCGGGGGGAGGGGAGGATCCGGGACGGGAACTGAAGCTTTCTTT; CDR3 protein: CSGGRGGSGTGTEAFF
D gene: .; V gene: TRBV19; J gene: TRBJ2-2; CDR3 DNA: TGTGCTTGTACGGTCCTGTCGAACACCGGGGAGCTGTTTTTT; CDR3 protein: CACTVLSNTGELFF